Given below is one T cell receptor (beta chain) in context. The data belong to a study of blood T cell repertoires in COVID-19. The repertoire was sequenced with immunoSEQ multiplex PCR; TCRdb's copy has only in-frame clones and lacks some. The sample includes around 310,000 clones, 85% to 90% of them seen just once. Per germline, CDR1 KGHDR and CDR2 SFDVKD. CDR3 length equals 15 residues. J lost 4 bases, V lost 0 bases, and 3 bases had no gene match. Sequences were obtained from PBMCs or T cells enriched from blood (not recorded which). This sequence was found in a young woman who had recovered from COVID-19. The rearrangement uses TRBV24-1 and TRBJ2-3, with 7 bases lining up with TRBD1. CDR3 nucleotides: TGTGCCACCAGTGATTTGACAGGGGTCGCAGATACGCAGTATTTT. This gives the protein CATSDLTGVADTQYF.